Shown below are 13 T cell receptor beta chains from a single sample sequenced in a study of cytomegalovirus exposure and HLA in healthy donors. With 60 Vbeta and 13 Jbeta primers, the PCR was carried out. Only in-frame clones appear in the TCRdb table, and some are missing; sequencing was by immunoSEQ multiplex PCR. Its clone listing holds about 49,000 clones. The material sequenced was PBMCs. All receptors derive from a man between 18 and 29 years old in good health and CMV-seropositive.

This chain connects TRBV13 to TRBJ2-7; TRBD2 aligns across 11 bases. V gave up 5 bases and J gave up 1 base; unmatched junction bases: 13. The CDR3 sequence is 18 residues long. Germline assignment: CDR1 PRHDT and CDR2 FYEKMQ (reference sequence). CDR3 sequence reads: CASSPRLAGWSGSYEQYF. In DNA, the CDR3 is TGTGCCAGCAGCCCCCGACTAGCGGGATGGAGTGGGTCCTACGAGCAGTACTTC. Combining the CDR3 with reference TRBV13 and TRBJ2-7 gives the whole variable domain AAGVIQSPRHLIKEKRETATLKCYPIPRHDTVYWYQQGPGQDPQFLISFYEKMQSDKGSIPDRFSAQQFSDYHSELNMSSLELGDSALYFCASSPRLAGWSGSYEQYFGPGTRLTVT.

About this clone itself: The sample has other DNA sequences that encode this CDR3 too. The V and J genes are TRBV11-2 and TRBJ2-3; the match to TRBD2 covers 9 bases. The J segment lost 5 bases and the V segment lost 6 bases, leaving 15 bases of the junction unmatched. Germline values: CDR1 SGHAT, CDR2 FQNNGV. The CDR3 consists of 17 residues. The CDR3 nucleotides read TGTGCCAGCAGTAAGGGGGGTAGCGGGAGCCTTAGAGATACGCAGTATTTT. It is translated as CASSKGGSGSLRDTQYF.

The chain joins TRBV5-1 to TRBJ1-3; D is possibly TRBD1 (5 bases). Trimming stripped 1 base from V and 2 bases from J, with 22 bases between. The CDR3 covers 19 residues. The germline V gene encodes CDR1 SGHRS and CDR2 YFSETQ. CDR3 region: CASSLRSQQAGRTGNTIYF. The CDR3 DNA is TGCGCCAGCAGCTTGCGTTCCCAACAAGCGGGGCGAACTGGAAACACCATATATTTT.

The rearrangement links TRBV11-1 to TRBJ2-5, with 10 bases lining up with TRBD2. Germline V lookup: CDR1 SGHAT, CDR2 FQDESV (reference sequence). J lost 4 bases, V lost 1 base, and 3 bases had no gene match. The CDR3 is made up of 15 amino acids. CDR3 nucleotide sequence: TGTGCCAGCAGCTTAGAGCGGGGGGGTGGAGAGACCCAGTACTTC. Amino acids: CASSLERGGGETQYF.

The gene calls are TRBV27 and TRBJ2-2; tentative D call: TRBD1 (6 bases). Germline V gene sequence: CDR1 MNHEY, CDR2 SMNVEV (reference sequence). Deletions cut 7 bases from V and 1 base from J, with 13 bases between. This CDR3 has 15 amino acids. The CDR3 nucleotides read TGTGCCAGCAATCCCGGGACATTGAACACCGGGGAGCTGTTTTTT. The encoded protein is CASNPGTLNTGELFF.

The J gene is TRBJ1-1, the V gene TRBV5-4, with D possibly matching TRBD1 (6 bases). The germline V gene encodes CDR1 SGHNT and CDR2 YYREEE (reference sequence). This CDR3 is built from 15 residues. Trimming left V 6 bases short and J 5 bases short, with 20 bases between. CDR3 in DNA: TGTGCCAGCACCTCCCCCGTGGGGGGGCTAACTGAAGCTTTCTTT. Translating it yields CASTSPVGGLTEAFF.

The CDR3, as DNA: TGTGCCTGGACTATGATGGGAGTAGGGCTCTACACCTTC. Protein sequence: CAWTMMGVGLYTF. The chain is built from TRBV30 and TRBJ1-2, with D unclear. The CDR3 is made up of 13 amino acids. V was cut by 4 bases and J by 10 bases, with 19 bases left in between. Germline assignment: CDR1 GTSNPN and CDR2 SVGIG (reference sequence).

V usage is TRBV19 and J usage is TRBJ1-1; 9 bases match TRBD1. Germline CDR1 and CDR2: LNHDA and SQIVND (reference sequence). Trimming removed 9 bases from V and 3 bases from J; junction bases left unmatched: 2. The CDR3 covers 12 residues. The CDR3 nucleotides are TGTGCCAGCCGGACAGGGGACACTGAAGCTTTCTTT. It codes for CASRTGDTEAFF.

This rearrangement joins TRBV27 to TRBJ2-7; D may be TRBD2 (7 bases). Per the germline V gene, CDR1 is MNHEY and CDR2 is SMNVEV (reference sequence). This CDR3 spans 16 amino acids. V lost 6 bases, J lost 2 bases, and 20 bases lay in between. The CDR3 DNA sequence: TGTGCCAGCAGCCCAATCGGGGGGCTCGGGACCTACGAGCAGTACTTC. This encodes CASSPIGGLGTYEQYF.

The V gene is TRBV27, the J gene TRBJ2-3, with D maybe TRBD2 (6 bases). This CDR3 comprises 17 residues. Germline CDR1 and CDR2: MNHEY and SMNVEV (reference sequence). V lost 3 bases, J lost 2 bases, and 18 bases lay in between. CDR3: CASSFRLAVTPTDTQYF. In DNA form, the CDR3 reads TGTGCCAGCAGTTTCCGCTTAGCGGTCACTCCCACAGATACGCAGTATTTT.

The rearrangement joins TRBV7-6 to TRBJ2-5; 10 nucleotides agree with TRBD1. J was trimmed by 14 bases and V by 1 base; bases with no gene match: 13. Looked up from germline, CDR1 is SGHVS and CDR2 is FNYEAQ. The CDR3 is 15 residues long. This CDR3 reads CASSLEGGQGFLLYF. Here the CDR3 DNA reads TGTGCCAGCAGCTTAGAAGGGGGACAGGGGTTCCTCCTTTACTTC. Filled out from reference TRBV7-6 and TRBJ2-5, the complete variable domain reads GAGVSQSPRYKVTKRGQDVALRCDPISGHVSLYWYRQALGQGPEFLTYFNYEAQQDKSGLPNDRFSAERPEGSISTLTIQRTEQRDSAMYRCASSLEGGQGFLLYFGPGTRLLVL.

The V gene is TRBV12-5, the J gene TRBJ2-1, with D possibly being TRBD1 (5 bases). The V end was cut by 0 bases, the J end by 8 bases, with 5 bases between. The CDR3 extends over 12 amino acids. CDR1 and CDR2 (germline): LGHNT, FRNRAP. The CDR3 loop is CASGLVGDEQFF. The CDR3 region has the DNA TGTGCTAGTGGTTTGGTAGGGGATGAGCAGTTCTTC.

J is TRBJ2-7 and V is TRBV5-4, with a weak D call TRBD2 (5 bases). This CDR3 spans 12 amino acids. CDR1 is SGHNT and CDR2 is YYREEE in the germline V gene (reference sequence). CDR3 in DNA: TGTGCAGTACTCCCTCCCGAGGGCGAGCAGTACTTC. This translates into CAVLPPEGEQYF.